The clone carrying this T cell receptor (beta chain) occurred a few times. Its specificity is not known. The sample is drawn from a study of blood T cells in healthy people across ages. Healthy Caucasian individuals from Russia aged roughly 6 to 90 served as donors. Using a J-beta primer mix together with a sample-barcoded 5' primer, a second PCR was run for roughly 6 to 12 cycles. Every cDNA was tagged by a template-switch adaptor with 12 random nucleotides. In TCRdb, the 5' RACE reads were re-called with MiXCR into one record per CDR3 protein. The table shows some 860,000 distinct CDR3 sequences, with about 56% occurring only once. Study outcomes and limitations: Reliance upon unsorted PBMCs precluded definitive naive versus antigen-experienced comparison.

In germline, CDR1 is MNHEY, CDR2 SMNVEV (reference sequence). The CDR3 consists of 16 residues. The sequencing sample was made of blood. The V and J genes are TRBV27 and TRBJ2-1; 10 bases map to TRBD2. The DNA end is more similar to TRBJ2-7, so the J call may be wrong. The clonotype comes from a man aged 35 to 55 in good health. CDR3 loop: CASSLASGGSYNEQYF. The CDR3, as DNA: TGTGCCAGCAGTTTAGCTAGCGGGGGCTCCTACAATGAGCAGTACTTC.